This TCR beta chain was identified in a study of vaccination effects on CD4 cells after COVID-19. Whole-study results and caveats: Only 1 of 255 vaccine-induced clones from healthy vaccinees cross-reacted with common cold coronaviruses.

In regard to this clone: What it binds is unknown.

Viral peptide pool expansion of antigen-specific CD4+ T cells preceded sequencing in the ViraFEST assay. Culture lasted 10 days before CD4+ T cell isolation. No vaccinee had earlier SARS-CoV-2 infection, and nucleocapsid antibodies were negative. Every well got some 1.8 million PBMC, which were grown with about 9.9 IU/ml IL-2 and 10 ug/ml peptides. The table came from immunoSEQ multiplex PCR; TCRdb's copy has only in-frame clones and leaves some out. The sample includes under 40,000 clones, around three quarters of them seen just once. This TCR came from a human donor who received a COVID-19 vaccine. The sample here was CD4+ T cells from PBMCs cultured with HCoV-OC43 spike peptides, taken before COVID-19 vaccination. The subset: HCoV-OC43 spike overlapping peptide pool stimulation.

The CDR3 sequence is CASSAPGHGNTIYF. The CDR3 nucleotides read TGTGCCAGCAGTGCTCCGGGACATGGAAACACCATATATTTT. V and J are TRBV25-1 and TRBJ1-3, with a tentative D call TRBD1 (6 bases). Trimming left V 4 bases short and J 3 bases short, with 10 bases between. The CDR3 has 14 amino acids. Germline lookup yields CDR1 MGHDK and CDR2 SYGVNS.